The clone carrying this T cell receptor (beta chain) has a single count. Its target is not known. This CDR3 comprises 14 residues. The J segment lost 10 bases and the V segment lost 3 bases, leaving 8 bases of the junction unmatched. Germline CDR1 KGHSH, CDR2 LQKENI. On cycle 4 day 1 and cycle 7 day 1, as well as at baseline, blood was sampled. The sample comes from a study of OX40 agonist ivuxolimab in advanced cancers. Study results and caveats: Compared with CD4+, CD8+ T cells on average had more expanded clones. Low normalized T-cell clonal expansion was additionally recorded for some nonresponders.

The method was immunoSEQ multiplex PCR; TCRdb's version includes in-frame clones alone and lacks a portion of them. The top ten hold approximately 0.69% of the sample, which has 75,000 to 100,000 clones, approximately 90% seen once. The clonotype was recovered from an adult with an advanced solid tumor such as melanoma, head and neck, liver or kidney cancer. J is TRBJ2-2 and V is TRBV18, with 7 bases that match TRBD2. The sequenced sample was CD4+ or CD8+ T cells sorted from blood, obtained in a trial of the OX40 agonist ivuxolimab. The CDR3 DNA is TGTGCCAGCTCACCCCATGGACTAGTCGAGGAGCTGTTTTTT. Translated, it gives CASSPHGLVEELFF.